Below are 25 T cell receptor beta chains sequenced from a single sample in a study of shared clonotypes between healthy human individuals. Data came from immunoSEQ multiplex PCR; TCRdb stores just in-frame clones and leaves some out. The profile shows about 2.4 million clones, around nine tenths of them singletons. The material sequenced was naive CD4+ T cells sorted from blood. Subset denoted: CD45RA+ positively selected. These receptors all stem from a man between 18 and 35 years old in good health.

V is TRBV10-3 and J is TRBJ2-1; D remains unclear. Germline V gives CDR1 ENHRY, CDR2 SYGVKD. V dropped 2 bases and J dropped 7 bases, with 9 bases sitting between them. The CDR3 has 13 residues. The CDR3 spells CAISEDFLNEQFF. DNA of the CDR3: TGTGCCATCAGTGAGGACTTTTTGAATGAGCAGTTCTTC.

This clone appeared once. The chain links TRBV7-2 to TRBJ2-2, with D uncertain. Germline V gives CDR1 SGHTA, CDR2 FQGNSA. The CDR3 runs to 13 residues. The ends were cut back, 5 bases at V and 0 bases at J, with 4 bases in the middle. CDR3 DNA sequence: TGTGCCAGCAGCCGCGCGAACACCGGGGAGCTGTTTTTT. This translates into CASSRANTGELFF.

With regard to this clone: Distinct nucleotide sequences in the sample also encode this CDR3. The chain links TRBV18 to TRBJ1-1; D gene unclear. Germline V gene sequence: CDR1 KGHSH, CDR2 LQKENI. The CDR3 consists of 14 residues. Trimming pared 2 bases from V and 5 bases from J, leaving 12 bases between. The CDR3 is CASSPGGFGTEAFF. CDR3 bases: TGTGCCAGCTCACCAGGTGGATTTGGGACTGAAGCTTTCTTT.

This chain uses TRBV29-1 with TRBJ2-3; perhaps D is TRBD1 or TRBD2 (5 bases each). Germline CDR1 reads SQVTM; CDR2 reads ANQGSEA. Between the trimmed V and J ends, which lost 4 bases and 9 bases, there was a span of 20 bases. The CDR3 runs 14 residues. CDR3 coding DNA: TGCAGCGTTGTCGGGGCAGAGGGGCCGAGGACGCAGTATTTT. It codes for CSVVGAEGPRTQYF.

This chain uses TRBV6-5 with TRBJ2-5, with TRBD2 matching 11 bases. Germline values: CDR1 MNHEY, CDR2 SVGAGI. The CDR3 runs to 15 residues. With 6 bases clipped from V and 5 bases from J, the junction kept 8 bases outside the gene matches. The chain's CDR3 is CASSPLAGVMETQYF. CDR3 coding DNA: TGTGCCAGCAGCCCACTAGCGGGAGTAATGGAGACCCAGTACTTC.

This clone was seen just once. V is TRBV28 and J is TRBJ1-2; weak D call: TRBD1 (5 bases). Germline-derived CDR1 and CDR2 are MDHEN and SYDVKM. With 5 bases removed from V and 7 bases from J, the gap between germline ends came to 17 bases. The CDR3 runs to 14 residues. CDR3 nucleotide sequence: TGTGCCAGCAGTGCCCCGGGGGTAGAAGGTGGCTACACCTTC. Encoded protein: CASSAPGVEGGYTF.

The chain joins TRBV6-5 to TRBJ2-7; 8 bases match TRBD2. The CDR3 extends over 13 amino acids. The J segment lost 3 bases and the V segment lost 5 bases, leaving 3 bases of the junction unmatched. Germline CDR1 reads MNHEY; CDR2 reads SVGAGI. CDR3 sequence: CASSVTSGYEQYF. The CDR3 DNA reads TGTGCCAGCAGTGTAACTAGCGGCTACGAGCAGTACTTC.

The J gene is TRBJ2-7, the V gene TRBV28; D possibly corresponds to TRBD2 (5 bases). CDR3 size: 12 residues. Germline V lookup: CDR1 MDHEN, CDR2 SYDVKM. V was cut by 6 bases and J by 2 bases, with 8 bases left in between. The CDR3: CASRRGPYEQYF. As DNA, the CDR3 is TGTGCCAGCAGGCGAGGGCCCTACGAGCAGTACTTC.

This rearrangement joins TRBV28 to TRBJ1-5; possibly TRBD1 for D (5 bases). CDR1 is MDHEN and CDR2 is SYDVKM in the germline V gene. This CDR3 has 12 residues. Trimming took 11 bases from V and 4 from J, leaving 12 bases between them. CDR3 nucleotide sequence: TGTGCCGCCCTGGGACCGAATCAGCCCCAGCATTTT. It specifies CAALGPNQPQHF.

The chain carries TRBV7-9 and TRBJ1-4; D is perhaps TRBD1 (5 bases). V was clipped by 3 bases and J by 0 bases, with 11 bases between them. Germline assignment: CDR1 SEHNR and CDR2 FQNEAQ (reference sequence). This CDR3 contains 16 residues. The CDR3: CASSFLGAATNEKLFF. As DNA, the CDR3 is TGTGCCAGCAGCTTCTTAGGGGCTGCAACTAATGAAAAACTGTTTTTT.

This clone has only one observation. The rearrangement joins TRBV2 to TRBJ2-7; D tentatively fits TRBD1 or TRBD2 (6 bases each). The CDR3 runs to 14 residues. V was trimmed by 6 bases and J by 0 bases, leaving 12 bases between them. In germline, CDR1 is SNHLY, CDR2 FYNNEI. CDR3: CASSGGQSSYEQYF. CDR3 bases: TGTGCCAGCAGCGGGGGACAAAGCTCCTACGAGCAGTACTTC. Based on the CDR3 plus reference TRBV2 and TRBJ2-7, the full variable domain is EPEVTQTPSHQVTQMGQEVILRCVPISNHLYFYWYRQILGQKVEFLVSFYNNEISEKSEIFDDQFSVERPDGSNFTLKIRSTKLEDSAMYFCASSGGQSSYEQYFGPGTRLTVT.

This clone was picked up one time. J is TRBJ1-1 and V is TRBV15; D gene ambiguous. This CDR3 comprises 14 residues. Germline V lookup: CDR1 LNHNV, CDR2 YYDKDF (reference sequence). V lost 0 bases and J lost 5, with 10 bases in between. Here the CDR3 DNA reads TGTGCCACCAGCAGAGATTTTGGTCCGACTGAAGCTTTCTTT. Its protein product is CATSRDFGPTEAFF. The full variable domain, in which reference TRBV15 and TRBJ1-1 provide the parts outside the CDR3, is DAMVIQNPRYQVTQFGKPVTLSCSQTLNHNVMYWYQQKSSQAPKLLFHYYDKDFNNEADTPDNFQSRRPNTSFCFLDIRSPGLGDTAMYLCATSRDFGPTEAFFGQGTRLTVV.

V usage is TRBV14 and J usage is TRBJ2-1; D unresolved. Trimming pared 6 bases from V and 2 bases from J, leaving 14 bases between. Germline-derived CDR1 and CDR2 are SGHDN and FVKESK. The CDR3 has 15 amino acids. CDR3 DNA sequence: TGTGCCAGCAGTCCACTCAACCTTGCCTACAATGAGCAGTTCTTC. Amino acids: CASSPLNLAYNEQFF.

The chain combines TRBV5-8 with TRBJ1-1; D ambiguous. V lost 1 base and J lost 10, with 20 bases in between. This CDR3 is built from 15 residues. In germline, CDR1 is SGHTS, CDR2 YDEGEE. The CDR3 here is CASSLRGKDGIRAFF. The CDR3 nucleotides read TGTGCCAGCAGCTTGAGAGGGAAGGACGGAATTCGAGCTTTCTTT.

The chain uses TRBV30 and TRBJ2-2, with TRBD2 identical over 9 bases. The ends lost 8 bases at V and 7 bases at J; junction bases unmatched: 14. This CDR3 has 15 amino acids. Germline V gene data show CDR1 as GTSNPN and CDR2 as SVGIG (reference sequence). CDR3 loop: CAGSTTSGSVGELFF. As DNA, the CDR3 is TGTGCCGGAAGCACGACTAGCGGTTCGGTCGGGGAGCTGTTTTTT.

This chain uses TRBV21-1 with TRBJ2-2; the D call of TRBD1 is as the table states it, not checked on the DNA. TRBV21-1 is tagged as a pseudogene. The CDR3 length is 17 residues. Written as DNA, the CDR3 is TGTGCCAGCAGCAACCCCCGGGACAGGGGGCAGTCCGGGGAGCTGTTTTTT. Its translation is CASSNPRDRGQSGELFF.

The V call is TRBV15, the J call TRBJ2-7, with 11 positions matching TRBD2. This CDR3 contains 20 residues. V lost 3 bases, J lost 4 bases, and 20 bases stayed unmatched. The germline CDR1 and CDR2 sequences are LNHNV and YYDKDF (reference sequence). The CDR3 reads CATSRDPIFFTSGRGYEQYF. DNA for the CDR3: TGTGCCACCAGCAGGGATCCCATCTTCTTTACTAGCGGGAGAGGGTACGAGCAGTACTTC.

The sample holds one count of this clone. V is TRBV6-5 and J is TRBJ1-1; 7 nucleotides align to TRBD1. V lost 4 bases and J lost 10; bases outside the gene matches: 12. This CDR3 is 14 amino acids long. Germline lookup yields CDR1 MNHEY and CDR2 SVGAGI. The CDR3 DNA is TGTGCCAGCAGTTTAAACCTCGACAGGGAGGTAGCTTTCTTT. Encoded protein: CASSLNLDREVAFF.

CDR3 sequence reads: CASSLEGRPYNEQFF. The CDR3 DNA is TGTGCCAGCAGCTTAGAGGGAAGGCCATACAATGAGCAGTTCTTC. V gene TRBV7-2 combines with J gene TRBJ2-1; D is uncertain. V lost 1 base and J lost 4, with 11 bases in between. Germline CDR1 SGHTA, CDR2 FQGNSA. The CDR3 length is 15 residues.

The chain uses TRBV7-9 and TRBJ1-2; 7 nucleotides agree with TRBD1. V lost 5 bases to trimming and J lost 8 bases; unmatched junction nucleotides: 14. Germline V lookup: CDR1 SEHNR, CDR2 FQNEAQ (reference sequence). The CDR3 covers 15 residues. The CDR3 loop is CASSRGTAEGGGYTF. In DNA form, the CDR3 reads TGTGCCAGCAGCAGAGGGACAGCCGAAGGCGGAGGCTACACCTTC.

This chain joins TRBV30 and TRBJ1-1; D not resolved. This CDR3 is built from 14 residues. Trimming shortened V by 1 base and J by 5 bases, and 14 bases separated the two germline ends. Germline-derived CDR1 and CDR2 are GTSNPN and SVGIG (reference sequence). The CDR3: CAWSGLGLGTEAFF. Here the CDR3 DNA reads TGTGCCTGGAGTGGTCTTGGTTTGGGGACTGAAGCTTTCTTT.

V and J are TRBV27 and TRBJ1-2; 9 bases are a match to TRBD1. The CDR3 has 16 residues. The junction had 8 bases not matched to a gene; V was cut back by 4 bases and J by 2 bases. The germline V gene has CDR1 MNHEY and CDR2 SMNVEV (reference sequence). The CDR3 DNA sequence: TGTGCCAGCAGTTCCGGGACAGGGACGGGGAACTATGGCTACACCTTC. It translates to CASSSGTGTGNYGYTF.

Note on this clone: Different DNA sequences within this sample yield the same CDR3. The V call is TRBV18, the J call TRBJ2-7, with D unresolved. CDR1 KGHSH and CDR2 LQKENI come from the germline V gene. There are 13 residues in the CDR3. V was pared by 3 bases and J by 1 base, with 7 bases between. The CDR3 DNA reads TGTGCCAGCTCACCTGACGCTTCCTACGAGCAGTACTTC. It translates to CASSPDASYEQYF.

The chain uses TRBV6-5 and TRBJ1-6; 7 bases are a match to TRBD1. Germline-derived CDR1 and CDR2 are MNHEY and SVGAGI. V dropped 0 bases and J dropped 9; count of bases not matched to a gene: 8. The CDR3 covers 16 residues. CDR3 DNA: TGTGCCAGCAGTTACTCGACTGGGGCAGGGGGTTCACCCCTCCACTTT. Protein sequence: CASSYSTGAGGSPLHF.

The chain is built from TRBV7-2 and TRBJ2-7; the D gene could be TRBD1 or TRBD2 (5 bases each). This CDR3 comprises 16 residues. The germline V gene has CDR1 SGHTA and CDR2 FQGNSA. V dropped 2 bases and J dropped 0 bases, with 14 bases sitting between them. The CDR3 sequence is CASSLRGVAISYEQYF. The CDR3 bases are TGTGCCAGCAGCTTAAGGGGCGTAGCGATCTCCTACGAGCAGTACTTC.